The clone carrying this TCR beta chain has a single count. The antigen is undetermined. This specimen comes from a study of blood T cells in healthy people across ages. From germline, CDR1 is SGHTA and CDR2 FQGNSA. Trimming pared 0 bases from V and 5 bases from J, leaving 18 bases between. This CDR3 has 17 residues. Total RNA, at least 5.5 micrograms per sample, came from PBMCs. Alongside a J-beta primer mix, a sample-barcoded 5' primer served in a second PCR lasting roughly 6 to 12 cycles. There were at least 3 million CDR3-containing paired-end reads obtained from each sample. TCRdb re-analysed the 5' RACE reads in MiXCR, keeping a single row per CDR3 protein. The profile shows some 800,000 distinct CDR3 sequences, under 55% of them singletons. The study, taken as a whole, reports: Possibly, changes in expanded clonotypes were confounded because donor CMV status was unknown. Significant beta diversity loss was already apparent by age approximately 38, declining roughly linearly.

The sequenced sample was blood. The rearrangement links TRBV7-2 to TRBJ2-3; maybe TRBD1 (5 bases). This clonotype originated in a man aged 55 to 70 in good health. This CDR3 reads CASSLASRSRGLDTQYF. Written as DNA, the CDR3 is TGTGCCAGCAGCTTAGCGAGTCGCAGTAGGGGTTTAGATACGCAGTATTTT.